These 11 T cell receptor beta chains came from one sample sequenced in a study of blood T cell repertoires in COVID-19. Data came from immunoSEQ multiplex PCR; TCRdb stores just in-frame clones and leaves some out. This table holds 170,000 or so clones, around 86% found once. The sample consisted of peripheral blood. These TCRs come from a man between 45 and 60 years old with active or convalescent COVID-19.

This clone appeared once. The chain links TRBV28 to TRBJ1-2; 11 bases line up with TRBD1. Unmatched junction bases numbered 9, after V lost 6 bases and J lost 9 bases. This CDR3 region has 14 residues. In germline, CDR1 is MDHEN, CDR2 SYDVKM. CDR3 loop: CASRGTGGPSSYTF. The CDR3 nucleotides read TGTGCCAGCAGGGGGACAGGGGGGCCCTCTAGCTACACCTTC.

V gene TRBV30 combines with J gene TRBJ2-2; D unresolved. The ends were cut back, 7 bases at V and 0 bases at J, with 9 bases in the middle. The germline CDR1 and CDR2 sequences are GTSNPN and SVGIG (reference sequence). CDR3 length: 13 amino acids. CDR3 sequence reads: CALIQPNTGELFF. The CDR3 bases are TGTGCCTTAATACAACCGAACACCGGGGAGCTGTTTTTT.

This clone came up a few times. The rearrangement links TRBV28 to TRBJ1-2; perhaps TRBD1 as D (6 bases). Germline-derived CDR1 and CDR2 are MDHEN and SYDVKM. The CDR3 consists of 15 residues. V shed 6 bases and J shed 1 base, with 15 bases lying between them. The CDR3 reads CASRLSGTLNYGYTF. The DNA for the CDR3 is TGTGCCAGCAGACTCTCCGGGACACTTAACTATGGCTACACCTTC.

The V call is TRBV9, the J call TRBJ2-5, with 9 bases lining up with TRBD2. The CDR3 has 14 residues. The J segment lost 1 base and the V segment lost 4 bases, leaving 2 bases of the junction unmatched. Germline lookup yields CDR1 SGDLS and CDR2 YYNGEE. This chain's CDR3 is CASSTRGGQETQYF. CDR3 sequence (DNA): TGTGCCAGCAGCACGCGGGGGGGCCAAGAGACCCAGTACTTC.

The chain combines TRBV19 with TRBJ2-2, with D possibly being TRBD2 (6 bases). The germline gives CDR1 LNHDA, CDR2 SQIVND (reference sequence). Trimming stripped 6 bases from V and 0 bases from J, with 11 bases between. The CDR3 covers 15 residues. Here the CDR3 reads CASRVGTSNTGELFF. Written as DNA, the CDR3 is TGTGCCAGTAGGGTCGGGACTTCGAACACCGGGGAGCTGTTTTTT. The entire variable domain, with the rest obtained from reference TRBV19 and TRBJ2-2, is as follows: DGGITQSPKYLFRKEGQNVTLSCEQNLNHDAMYWYRQDPGQGLRLIYYSQIVNDFQKGDIAEGYSVSREKKESFPLTVTSAQKNPTAFYLCASRVGTSNTGELFFGEGSRLTVL.

This chain joins TRBV6-6 and TRBJ1-5; D remains unclear. The CDR3 runs to 14 residues. Germline V gives CDR1 MNHNY, CDR2 SVGAGI (reference sequence). Trimming took off 4 bases at V and 7 bases at J, with 14 bases between the two ends. CDR3 nucleotides: TGTGCCAGCAGTTTAGCGGGCCCCCACCAGCCCCAGCATTTT. Amino acid sequence: CASSLAGPHQPQHF.

There are a few counts of this clone. The V and J genes are TRBV7-2 and TRBJ2-5; TRBD2 aligns across 10 bases. V was clipped by 4 bases and J by 1 base; unmatched bases: 6. CDR1 is SGHTA and CDR2 is FQGNSA in the germline V gene. The CDR3 sequence is 16 residues long. CDR3 DNA: TGTGCCAGCAGCTCCTCTAGCGGGGGCATCCAAGAGACCCAGTACTTC. Protein sequence: CASSSSSGGIQETQYF.

The rearrangement links TRBV19 to TRBJ2-6; 11 bases line up with TRBD1. This CDR3 comprises 17 residues. With V trimmed by 4 bases and J by 3 bases, 5 bases remained unmatched. In germline, CDR1 is LNHDA, CDR2 SQIVND (reference sequence). As DNA, the CDR3 is TGTGCCAGTAGTAACGGACAGGGGGCGTTTGGGGCCAACGTCCTGACTTTC. It specifies CASSNGQGAFGANVLTF.

The gene calls are TRBV10-3 and TRBJ1-5; 8 nucleotides align to TRBD1. Germline assignment: CDR1 ENHRY and CDR2 SYGVKD. CDR3 length: 13 amino acids. The V segment lost 11 bases and the J segment 5 bases; nucleotides outside the gene matches: 8. CDR3 coding DNA: TGTGCCGTTACAGGGGGTGGTGATCAGCCCCAGCATTTT. Its translation is CAVTGGGDQPQHF.

This chain joins TRBV30 and TRBJ1-5; D not resolved. Trimming stripped 2 bases from V and 7 bases from J, with 9 bases between. Germline CDR1 is GTSNPN and CDR2 is SVGIG (reference sequence). CDR3 size: 12 residues. CDR3 amino acids: CAWSQPRQPQHF. CDR3 DNA: TGTGCCTGGAGTCAACCTCGGCAGCCCCAGCATTTT.

This clone was detected once. The CDR3 nucleotides are TGTGCCAGCAGTTCACCGGGACAGGGTCGATTGGGTGAAGCTTTCTTT. It is translated as CASSSPGQGRLGEAFF. The rearrangement uses TRBV28 and TRBJ1-1; 9 bases map to TRBD1. Germline V lookup: CDR1 MDHEN, CDR2 SYDVKM. With V trimmed by 4 bases and J by 7 bases, 13 bases remained unmatched. The CDR3 sequence is 16 residues long.